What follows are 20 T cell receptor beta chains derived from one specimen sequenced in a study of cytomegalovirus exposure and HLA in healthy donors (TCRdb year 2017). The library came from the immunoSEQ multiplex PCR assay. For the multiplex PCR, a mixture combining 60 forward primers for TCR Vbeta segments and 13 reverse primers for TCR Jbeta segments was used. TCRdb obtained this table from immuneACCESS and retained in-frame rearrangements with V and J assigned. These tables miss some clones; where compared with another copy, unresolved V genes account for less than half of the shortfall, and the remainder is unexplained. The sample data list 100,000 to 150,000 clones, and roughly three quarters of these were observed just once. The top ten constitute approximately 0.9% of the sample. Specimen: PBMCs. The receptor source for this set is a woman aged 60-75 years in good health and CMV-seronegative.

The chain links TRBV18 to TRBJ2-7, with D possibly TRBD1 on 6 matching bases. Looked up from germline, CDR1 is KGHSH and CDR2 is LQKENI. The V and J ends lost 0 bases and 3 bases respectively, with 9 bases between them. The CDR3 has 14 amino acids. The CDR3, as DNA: TGTGCCAGCTCACCACCATCACAGGGCTACGAGCAGTACTTC. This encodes CASSPPSQGYEQYF.

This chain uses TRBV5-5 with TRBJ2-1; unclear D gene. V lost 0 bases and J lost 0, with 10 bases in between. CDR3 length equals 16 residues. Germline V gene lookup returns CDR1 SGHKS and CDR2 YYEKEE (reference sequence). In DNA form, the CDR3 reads TGTGCCAGCAGCTTGGAGGTTTCTAGCTCCTACAATGAGCAGTTCTTC. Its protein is CASSLEVSSSYNEQFF.

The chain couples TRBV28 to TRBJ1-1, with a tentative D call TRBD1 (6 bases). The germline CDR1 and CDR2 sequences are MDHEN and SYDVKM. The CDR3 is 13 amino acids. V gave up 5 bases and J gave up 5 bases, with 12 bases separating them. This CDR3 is CASSTGYKTEAFF. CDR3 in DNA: TGTGCCAGCAGTACAGGGTATAAAACTGAAGCTTTCTTT.

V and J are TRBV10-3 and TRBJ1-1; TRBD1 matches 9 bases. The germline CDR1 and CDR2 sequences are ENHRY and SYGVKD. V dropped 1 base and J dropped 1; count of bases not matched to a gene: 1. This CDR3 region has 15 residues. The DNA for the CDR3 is TGTGCCATCAGTGAGTGGACAGGGGAGAACACTGAAGCTTTCTTT. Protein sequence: CAISEWTGENTEAFF.

In DNA, the CDR3 is TGTGCCAGCAGTTACTCGTTGGAGGGAATTGAAGCTTTCTTT. Translation gives CASSYSLEGIEAFF. This sequence joins TRBV6-5 and TRBJ1-1, with D unresolved. There are 14 residues in the CDR3. Trimming shortened V by 0 bases and J by 7 bases, and 12 bases separated the two germline ends. The germline V gene encodes CDR1 MNHEY and CDR2 SVGAGI.

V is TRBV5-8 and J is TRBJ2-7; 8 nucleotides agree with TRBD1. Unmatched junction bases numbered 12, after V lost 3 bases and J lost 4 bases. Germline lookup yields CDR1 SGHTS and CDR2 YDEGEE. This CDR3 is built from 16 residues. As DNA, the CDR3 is TGTGCCAGCAGCTCGGGCAGAGGGACAGGAATATACGAGCAGTACTTC. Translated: CASSSGRGTGIYEQYF.

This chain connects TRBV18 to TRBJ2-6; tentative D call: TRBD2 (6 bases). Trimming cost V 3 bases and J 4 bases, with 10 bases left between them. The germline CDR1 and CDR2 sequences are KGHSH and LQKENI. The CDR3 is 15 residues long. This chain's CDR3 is CASSPGGAGANVLTF. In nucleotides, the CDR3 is TGTGCCAGCTCACCGGGGGGTGCCGGGGCCAACGTCCTGACTTTC. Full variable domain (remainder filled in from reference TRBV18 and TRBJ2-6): NAGVMQNPRHLVRRRGQEARLRCSPMKGHSHVYWYRQLPEEGLKFMVYLQKENIIDESGMPKERFSAEFPKEGPSILRIQQVVRGDSAAYFCASSPGGAGANVLTFGAGSRLTVL.

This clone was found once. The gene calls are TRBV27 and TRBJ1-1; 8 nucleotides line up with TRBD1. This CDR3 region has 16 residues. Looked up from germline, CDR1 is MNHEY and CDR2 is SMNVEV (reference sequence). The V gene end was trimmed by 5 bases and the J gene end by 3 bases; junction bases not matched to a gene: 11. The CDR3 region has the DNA TGTGCCAGCAGTCCACGGACAGGGTGGTACGACACTGAAGCTTTCTTT. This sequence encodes CASSPRTGWYDTEAFF.

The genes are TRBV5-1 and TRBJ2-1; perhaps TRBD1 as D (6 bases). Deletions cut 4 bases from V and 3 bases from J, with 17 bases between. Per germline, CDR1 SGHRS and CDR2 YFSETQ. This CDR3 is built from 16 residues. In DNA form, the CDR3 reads TGCGCCAGCAGCACGGCCCAGGGGATCGGCTACAATGAGCAGTTCTTC. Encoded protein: CASSTAQGIGYNEQFF.

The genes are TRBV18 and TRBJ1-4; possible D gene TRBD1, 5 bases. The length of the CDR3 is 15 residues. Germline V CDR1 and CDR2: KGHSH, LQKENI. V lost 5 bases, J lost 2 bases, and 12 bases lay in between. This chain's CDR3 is CASSLQRGTNEKLFF. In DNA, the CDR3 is TGTGCCAGCTCATTGCAGCGGGGCACTAATGAAAAACTGTTTTTT.

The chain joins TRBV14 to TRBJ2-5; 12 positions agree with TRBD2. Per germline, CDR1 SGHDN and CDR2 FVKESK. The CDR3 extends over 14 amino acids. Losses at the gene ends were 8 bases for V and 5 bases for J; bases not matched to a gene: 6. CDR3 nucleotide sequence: TGTGCCAGCCGGACTAGCGGGGCCCCGGAGACCCAGTACTTC. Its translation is CASRTSGAPETQYF.

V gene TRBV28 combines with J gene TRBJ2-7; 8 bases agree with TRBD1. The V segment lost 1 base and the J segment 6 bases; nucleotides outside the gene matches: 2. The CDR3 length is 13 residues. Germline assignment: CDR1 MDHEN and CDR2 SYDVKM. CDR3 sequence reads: CASSLFGQGEQYF. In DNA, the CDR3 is TGTGCCAGCAGTTTATTCGGACAGGGCGAGCAGTACTTC.

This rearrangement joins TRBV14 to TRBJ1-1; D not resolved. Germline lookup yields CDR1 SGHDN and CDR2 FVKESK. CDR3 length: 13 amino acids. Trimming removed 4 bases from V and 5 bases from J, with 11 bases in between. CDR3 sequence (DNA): TGTGCCAGCAGCCCCTTCAAACTAACTGAAGCTTTCTTT. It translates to CASSPFKLTEAFF.

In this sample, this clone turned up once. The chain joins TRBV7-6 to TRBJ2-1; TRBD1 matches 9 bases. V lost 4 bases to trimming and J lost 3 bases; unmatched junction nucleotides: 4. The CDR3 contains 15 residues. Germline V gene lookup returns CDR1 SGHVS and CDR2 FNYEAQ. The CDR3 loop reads CASSSPGQGYNEQFF. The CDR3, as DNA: TGTGCCAGCAGCTCACCGGGACAGGGCTACAATGAGCAGTTCTTC.

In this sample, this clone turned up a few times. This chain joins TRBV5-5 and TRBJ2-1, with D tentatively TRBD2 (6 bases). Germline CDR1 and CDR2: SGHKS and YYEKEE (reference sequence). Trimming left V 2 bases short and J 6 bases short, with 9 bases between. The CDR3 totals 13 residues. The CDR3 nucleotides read TGTGCCAGCAGCTTCGGGGGATCCAATGAGCAGTTCTTC. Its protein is CASSFGGSNEQFF. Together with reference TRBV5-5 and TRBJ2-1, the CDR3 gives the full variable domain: DAGVTQSPTHLIKTRGQQVTLRCSPISGHKSVSWYQQVLGQGPQFIFQYYEKEERGRGNFPDRFSARQFPNYSSELNVNALLLGDSALYLCASSFGGSNEQFFGPGTRLTVL.

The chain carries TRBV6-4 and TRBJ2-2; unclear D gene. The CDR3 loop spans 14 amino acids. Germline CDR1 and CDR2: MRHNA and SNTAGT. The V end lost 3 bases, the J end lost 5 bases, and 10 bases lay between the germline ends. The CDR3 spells CASSDEAWTGELFF. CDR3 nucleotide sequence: TGTGCCAGCAGTGATGAAGCGTGGACCGGGGAGCTGTTTTTT.

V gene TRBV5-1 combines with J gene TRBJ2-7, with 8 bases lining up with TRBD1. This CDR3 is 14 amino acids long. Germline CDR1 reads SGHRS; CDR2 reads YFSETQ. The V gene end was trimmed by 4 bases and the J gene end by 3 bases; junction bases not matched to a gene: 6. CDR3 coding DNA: TGCGCCAGCAGCCCACCGGGACAGGTCTACGAGCAGTACTTC. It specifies CASSPPGQVYEQYF.

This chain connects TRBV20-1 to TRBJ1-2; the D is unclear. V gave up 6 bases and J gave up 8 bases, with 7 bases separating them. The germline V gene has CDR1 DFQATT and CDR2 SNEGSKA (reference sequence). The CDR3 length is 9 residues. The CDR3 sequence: CSAGIGYTF. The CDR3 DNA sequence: TGCAGTGCCGGGATCGGCTACACCTTC.

The CDR3 nucleotides are TGCGCCAGCAGCTTAAACGGGGGGGACTATGGCTACACCTTC. Protein sequence: CASSLNGGDYGYTF. This rearrangement joins TRBV5-1 to TRBJ1-2, with D possibly matching TRBD1 (5 bases). V lost 2 bases and J 3 bases, leaving 11 bases between the germline ends. The CDR3 has 14 residues. Germline V gene sequence: CDR1 SGHRS, CDR2 YFSETQ.

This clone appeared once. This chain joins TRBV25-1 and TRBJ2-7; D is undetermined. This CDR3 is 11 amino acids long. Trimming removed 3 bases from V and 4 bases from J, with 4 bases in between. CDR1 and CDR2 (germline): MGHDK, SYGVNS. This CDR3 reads CASSDIYEQYF. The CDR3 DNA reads TGTGCCAGCAGTGATATATACGAGCAGTACTTC.